There are many counts of the clone carrying this T cell receptor (beta chain). Antigen specificity is unknown. Breast cancer patients provided tissue from their axillary draining lymph nodes. This specimen comes from a study of breast tumors, draining lymph nodes, adjacent tissues. Whole-study findings and limits: Tumor TCR diversity was below lymph nodes but above nontumor tissue. Luminal-like breast cancer showed significantly higher tumor–nontumor repertoire similarity than basal-like.

TCRdb reprocessed the multiplex PCR reads with MiXCR, giving one entry per CDR3 protein. The sample consists of roughly 220,000 distinct CDR3 sequences, about 34% of them appearing once. The germline V gene has CDR1 SGHVS and CDR2 FQNEAQ. This CDR3 has 17 amino acids. V gave up 1 base and J gave up 5 bases, with 18 bases separating them. Material for sequencing was axillary lymph node tissue. The chain links TRBV7-8 to TRBJ1-5; TRBD1 might be the D (5 bases). This TCR derives from a female donor with breast cancer. Some clones in this sample may be carry-over from other donors' samples. The CDR3 nucleotides are TGTGCCAGCAGCTTAGGGCCGCCTCGGGGCGGGGATCAGCCCCAGCATTTT. Its protein is CASSLGPPRGGDQPQHF.